In this sample, the clone carrying this T cell receptor beta chain turned up many times. Preparation of the TCRbeta library involved a method that used unique molecular identifiers. TCRdb reanalysed the PCR reads using MiXCR and keeps one entry per CDR3 protein. The sample holds roughly 89,000 distinct CDR3 sequences, approximately 12% seen once. The data are from a study of T-cell reconstitution after alpha-beta-depleted transplantation in children. The source was PBMCs from the stem cell graft donor, collected from the stem cell graft. The sequence came from a human donor who donated a stem cell graft to a child with inherited bone marrow failure.

This CDR3 is CASTRNTEAFF. The CDR3 DNA reads TGTGCCAGCACCCGGAACACTGAAGCTTTCTTT. The gene calls are TRBV12-3 or TRBV12-4 and TRBJ1-1; D is unclear. The CDR3 has 11 amino acids. Trimming shortened V by 7 bases and J by 1 base, and 4 bases separated the two germline ends.